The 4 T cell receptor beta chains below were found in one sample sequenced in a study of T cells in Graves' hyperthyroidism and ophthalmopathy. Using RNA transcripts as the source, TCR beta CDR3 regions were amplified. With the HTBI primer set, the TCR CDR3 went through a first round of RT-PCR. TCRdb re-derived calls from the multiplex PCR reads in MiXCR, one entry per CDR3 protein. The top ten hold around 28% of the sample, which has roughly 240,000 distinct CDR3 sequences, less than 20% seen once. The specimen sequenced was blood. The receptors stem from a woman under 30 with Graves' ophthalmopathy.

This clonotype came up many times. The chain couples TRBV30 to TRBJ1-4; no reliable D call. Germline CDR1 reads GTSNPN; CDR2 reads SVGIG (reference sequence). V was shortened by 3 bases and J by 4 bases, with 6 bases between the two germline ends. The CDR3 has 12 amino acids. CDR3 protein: CAWSAYNEKLFF. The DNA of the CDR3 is TGTGCCTGGAGCGCTTATAATGAAAAACTGTTTTTT.

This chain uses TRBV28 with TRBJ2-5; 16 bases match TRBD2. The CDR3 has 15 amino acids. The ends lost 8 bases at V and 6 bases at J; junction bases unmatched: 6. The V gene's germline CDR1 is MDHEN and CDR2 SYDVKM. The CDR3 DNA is TGTGCCAGCGAGGGACTAGCGGGGGGGCTGCAGACCCAGTACTTC. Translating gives CASEGLAGGLQTQYF. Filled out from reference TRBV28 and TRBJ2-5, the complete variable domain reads DVKVTQSSRYLVKRTGEKVFLECVQDMDHENMFWYRQDPGLGLRLIYFSYDVKMKEKGDIPEGYSVSREKKERFSLILESASTNQTSMYLCASEGLAGGLQTQYFGPGTRLLVL.

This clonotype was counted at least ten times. The CDR3 is CASSLLWGNEQFF. The CDR3 DNA is TGTGCCAGCAGCCTCCTGTGGGGCAATGAGCAGTTCTTC. The V and J genes are TRBV14 and TRBJ2-1, with D hard to call. This CDR3 contains 13 residues. Trimming cost V 4 bases and J 6 bases, with 10 bases left between them. CDR1 is SGHDN, CDR2 FVKESK, per germline. Together with reference TRBV14 and TRBJ2-1, the CDR3 gives the full variable domain: EAGVTQFPSHSVIEKGQTVTLRCDPISGHDNLYWYRRVMGKEIKFLLHFVKESKQDESGMPNNRFLAERTGGTYSTLKVQPAELEDSGVYFCASSLLWGNEQFFGPGTRLTVL.

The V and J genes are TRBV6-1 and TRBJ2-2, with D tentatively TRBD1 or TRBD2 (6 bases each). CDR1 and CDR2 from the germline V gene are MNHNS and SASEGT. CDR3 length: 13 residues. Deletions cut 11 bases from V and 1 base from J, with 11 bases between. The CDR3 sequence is CAVGGGNTGELFF. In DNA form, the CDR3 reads TGTGCCGTCGGGGGCGGGAACACCGGGGAGCTGTTTTTT.